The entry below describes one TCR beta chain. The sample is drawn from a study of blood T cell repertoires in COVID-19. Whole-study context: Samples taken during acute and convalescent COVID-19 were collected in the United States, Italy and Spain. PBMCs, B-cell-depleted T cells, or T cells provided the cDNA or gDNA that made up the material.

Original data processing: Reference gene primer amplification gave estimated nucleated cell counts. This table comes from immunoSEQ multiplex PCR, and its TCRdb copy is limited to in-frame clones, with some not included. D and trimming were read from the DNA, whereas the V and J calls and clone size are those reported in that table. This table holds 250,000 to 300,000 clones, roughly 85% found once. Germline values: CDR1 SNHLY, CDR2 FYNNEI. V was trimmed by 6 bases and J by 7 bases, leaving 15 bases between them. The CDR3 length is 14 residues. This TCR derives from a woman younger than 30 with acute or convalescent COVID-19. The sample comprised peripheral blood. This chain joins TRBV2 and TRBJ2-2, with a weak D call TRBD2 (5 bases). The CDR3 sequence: CASRISLALGELFF. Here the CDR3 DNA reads TGTGCCAGCAGGATAAGCCTAGCTCTCGGGGAGCTGTTTTTT.